A selection of T cell receptor beta chains follows, all from one sample in a study of blood T cell repertoires in COVID-19. Profiling relied on immunoSEQ multiplex PCR, and the TCRdb table lists in-frame clones only, not all of them. The top ten hold around 2% of the sample, which has roughly 100,000 clones, 70% to 90% seen once. Sequencing used peripheral blood. The receptor source for this set is a man aged 45-65 years with active COVID-19. The CDR3 runs from the conserved cysteine through the conserved F or W. A D gene is named only where the DNA matches it firmly. Size values are once, few and many counts, or a class for expanded clones, and some rows have none.

abundance: many
d_gene: .
v_gene: TRBV12-3/TRBV12-4
j_gene: TRBJ1-2
CDR3aa: CASSFLSNYGYTF
CDR3nt: TGTGCCAGCAGTTTTTTGTCGAACTATGGCTACACCTTC

abundance: .
d_gene: TRBD1
v_gene: TRBV9
j_gene: TRBJ1-2
CDR3aa: CASSVGTGNYGYTF
CDR3nt: TGTGCCAGCAGCGTAGGGACAGGAAACTATGGCTACACCTTC

abundance: .
d_gene: .
v_gene: TRBV19
j_gene: TRBJ2-1
CDR3aa: CASSIGGRRGSGMYEQFF
CDR3nt: TGTGCCAGTAGTATAGGTGGTAGGCGCGGGTCGGGGATGTATGAGCAGTTCTTC

abundance: .
d_gene: TRBD1
v_gene: TRBV4-1
j_gene: TRBJ2-5
CDR3aa: CASSQKPLAQGPRETQYF
CDR3nt: TGCGCCAGCAGCCAAAAGCCCTTAGCACAGGGGCCAAGGGAGACCCAGTACTTC

abundance: .
d_gene: TRBD2
v_gene: TRBV7-2
j_gene: TRBJ2-3
CDR3aa: CASSLGSGSDTQYF
CDR3nt: TGTGCCAGCAGCTTAGGTAGCGGGTCAGATACGCAGTATTTT

abundance: .
d_gene: TRBD1
v_gene: TRBV27
j_gene: TRBJ2-7
CDR3aa: CASSPGTGYHEQYF
CDR3nt: TGTGCCAGCAGCCCCGGGACAGGGTACCACGAGCAGTACTTC

abundance: few
d_gene: .
v_gene: TRBV6-5
j_gene: TRBJ2-7
CDR3aa: CASSSGQSFYEQYF
CDR3nt: TGTGCCAGCAGTTCCGGACAAAGTTTCTACGAGCAGTACTTC

abundance: once
d_gene: TRBD1
v_gene: TRBV18
j_gene: TRBJ2-5
CDR3aa: CASSPPDRETQYF
CDR3nt: TGTGCCAGCTCACCACCGGACAGGGAGACCCAGTACTTC

abundance: .
d_gene: .
v_gene: TRBV29-1
j_gene: TRBJ2-1
CDR3aa: CSAGVIDEQFF
CDR3nt: TGCAGCGCCGGGGTTATAGATGAGCAGTTCTTC

abundance: .
d_gene: .
v_gene: TRBV5-1
j_gene: TRBJ1-6
CDR3aa: CASSLGAGTHNSPLHF
CDR3nt: TGCGCCAGCAGCTTGGGGGCAGGGACTCATAATTCACCCCTCCACTTT

abundance: .
d_gene: TRBD1
v_gene: TRBV30
j_gene: TRBJ1-4
CDR3aa: CACTGTGLGKLFF
CDR3nt: TGTGCCTGCACCGGGACAGGCCTGGGAAAACTGTTTTTT

abundance: .
d_gene: .
v_gene: TRBV5-1
j_gene: TRBJ2-2
CDR3aa: CASRDPPRDIRGELFF
CDR3nt: TGCGCCAGCCGAGATCCACCACGGGACATACGCGGGGAGCTGTTTTTT

abundance: .
d_gene: TRBD2
v_gene: TRBV2
j_gene: TRBJ2-2
CDR3aa: CASIKRGGHDGELFF
CDR3nt: TGTGCCAGCATTAAGCGGGGGGGCCATGACGGGGAGCTGTTTTTT

abundance: .
d_gene: .
v_gene: TRBV3-1/TRBV3-2
j_gene: TRBJ2-3
CDR3aa: CASSQGGGLNTQYF
CDR3nt: TGTGCCAGCAGCCAAGGGGGGGGCCTAAATACGCAGTATTTT

abundance: once
d_gene: TRBD2
v_gene: TRBV28
j_gene: TRBJ2-7
CDR3aa: CASQTSGGVYEQYF
CDR3nt: TGTGCCAGCCAAACCAGCGGGGGGGTCTACGAGCAGTACTTC

abundance: once
d_gene: TRBD1
v_gene: TRBV3-1/TRBV3-2
j_gene: TRBJ2-1
CDR3aa: CASSQGSGQGNNEQFF
CDR3nt: TGTGCCAGCAGCCAAGGTTCGGGACAGGGTAACAATGAGCAGTTCTTC

abundance: once
d_gene: .
v_gene: TRBV30
j_gene: TRBJ2-3
CDR3aa: CAWSVGGSTDTQYF
CDR3nt: TGTGCCTGGAGTGTTGGGGGGAGCACAGATACGCAGTATTTT

abundance: once
d_gene: .
v_gene: TRBV6-1
j_gene: TRBJ1-4
CDR3aa: CASSELGGTNEKLFF
CDR3nt: TGTGCCAGCAGTGAACTGGGAGGAACTAATGAAAAACTGTTTTTT

abundance: .
d_gene: TRBD1
v_gene: TRBV9
j_gene: TRBJ1-2
CDR3aa: CASSVGTGYGYTF
CDR3nt: TGTGCCAGCAGCGTTGGGACAGGCTATGGCTACACCTTC

abundance: .
d_gene: TRBD1
v_gene: TRBV7-2
j_gene: TRBJ1-3
CDR3aa: CASSTGASSGNTIYF
CDR3nt: TGTGCCAGCAGCACAGGGGCGAGCTCTGGAAACACCATATATTTT

abundance: few
d_gene: .
v_gene: TRBV12-3/TRBV12-4
j_gene: TRBJ2-2
CDR3aa: CASSPDMAGELFF
CDR3nt: TGTGCCAGCAGTCCGGACATGGCCGGGGAGCTGTTTTTT

abundance: .
d_gene: .
v_gene: TRBV21-1
j_gene: TRBJ2-1
CDR3aa: CASSKARGAGGRRCNEQFF
CDR3nt: TGTGCCAGCAGCAAGGCCAGGGGCGCAGGGGGGCGGCGTTGCAATGAGCAGTTCTTC

abundance: .
d_gene: TRBD1
v_gene: TRBV5-5
j_gene: TRBJ1-4
CDR3aa: CASSPDRRKLFF
CDR3nt: TGTGCCAGCAGCCCGGACAGGAGAAAACTGTTTTTT

abundance: .
d_gene: TRBD1
v_gene: TRBV5-8
j_gene: TRBJ2-5
CDR3aa: CASSSDRLKTQYF
CDR3nt: TGTGCCAGCAGCTCGGACAGGTTAAAGACCCAGTACTTC

abundance: .
d_gene: .
v_gene: TRBV4-3
j_gene: TRBJ2-5
CDR3aa: CASSQDITTQETQYF
CDR3nt: TGCGCCAGCAGCCAAGATATCACTACCCAAGAGACCCAGTACTTC

abundance: once
d_gene: TRBD2
v_gene: TRBV2
j_gene: TRBJ2-1
CDR3aa: CASSALAGGPYEQFF
CDR3nt: TGTGCCAGCAGTGCCCTAGCGGGGGGGCCCTACGAGCAGTTCTTC

abundance: .
d_gene: .
v_gene: TRBV7-2
j_gene: TRBJ1-1
CDR3aa: CASSLRRSAYEAFF
CDR3nt: TGTGCCAGCAGCCTTAGGCGGTCAGCTTATGAAGCTTTCTTT

abundance: .
d_gene: TRBD2
v_gene: TRBV3-1/TRBV3-2
j_gene: TRBJ2-7
CDR3aa: CASSPSGTSYEQYF
CDR3nt: TGTGCCAGCAGCCCCAGCGGGACCTCCTACGAGCAGTACTTC

abundance: .
d_gene: .
v_gene: TRBV5-1
j_gene: TRBJ1-6
CDR3aa: CASSYRGRGGDSPLHF
CDR3nt: TGCGCCAGCAGCTACCGGGGCCGGGGGGGAGATTCACCCCTCCACTTT

abundance: .
d_gene: TRBD1
v_gene: TRBV25-1
j_gene: TRBJ1-4
CDR3aa: CASSGDRGNEKLFF
CDR3nt: TGTGCCAGCAGTGGAGACAGGGGTAATGAAAAACTGTTTTTT

abundance: .
d_gene: TRBD2
v_gene: TRBV10-3
j_gene: TRBJ2-3
CDR3aa: CAISESKGSGGRTDTQYF
CDR3nt: TGTGCCATCAGTGAGTCGAAGGGTAGCGGGGGGCGCACAGATACGCAGTATTTT

abundance: .
d_gene: .
v_gene: TRBV30
j_gene: TRBJ1-5
CDR3aa: CAWSVQGFGAQHF
CDR3nt: TGTGCCTGGAGTGTACAGGGTTTTGGGGCCCAGCATTTT

abundance: .
d_gene: TRBD1
v_gene: TRBV11-3
j_gene: TRBJ2-5
CDR3aa: CASSLGEGAGETQYF
CDR3nt: TGTGCCAGCAGCTTAGGAGAGGGGGCGGGAGAGACCCAGTACTTC

abundance: .
d_gene: TRBD1
v_gene: TRBV18
j_gene: TRBJ2-1
CDR3aa: CASSPRSIQGAYEQFF
CDR3nt: TGTGCCAGCTCACCAAGAAGCATCCAGGGGGCTTATGAGCAGTTCTTC

abundance: .
d_gene: .
v_gene: TRBV27
j_gene: TRBJ1-5
CDR3aa: CASSLSMGGNQPQHF
CDR3nt: TGTGCCAGCAGTTTATCGATGGGAGGGAATCAGCCCCAGCATTTT

abundance: .
d_gene: TRBD1
v_gene: TRBV9
j_gene: TRBJ1-6
CDR3aa: CASSEQGQDSPLHF
CDR3nt: TGTGCCAGCAGCGAACAGGGACAGGATTCACCCCTCCACTTT

abundance: few
d_gene: .
v_gene: TRBV27
j_gene: TRBJ1-5
CDR3aa: CASSLGTLSNQPQHF
CDR3nt: TGTGCCAGCAGTCTCGGGACACTTAGCAATCAGCCCCAGCATTTT

abundance: once
d_gene: .
v_gene: TRBV5-8
j_gene: TRBJ2-5
CDR3aa: CASRGLALETQYF
CDR3nt: TGTGCCAGTAGGGGACTTGCTTTGGAGACCCAGTACTTC

abundance: .
d_gene: .
v_gene: TRBV7-9
j_gene: TRBJ2-7
CDR3aa: CASSLTERPEQYF
CDR3nt: TGTGCCAGCAGCTTAACGGAGCGGCCCGAGCAGTACTTC

abundance: .
d_gene: .
v_gene: TRBV6-5
j_gene: TRBJ1-2
CDR3aa: CASSSLLRKEGYTF
CDR3nt: TGTGCCAGCAGCTCCCTCCTCCGAAAAGAGGGCTACACCTTC

abundance: .
d_gene: .
v_gene: TRBV6-5
j_gene: TRBJ2-3
CDR3aa: CASSSGPGTQYF
CDR3nt: TGTGCCAGCAGTAGCGGGCCAGGTACGCAGTATTTT

abundance: .
d_gene: TRBD1
v_gene: TRBV12-3/TRBV12-4
j_gene: TRBJ1-4
CDR3aa: CASSIGTGELFF
CDR3nt: TGTGCCAGCAGTATAGGGACAGGAGAGCTGTTTTTT

abundance: few
d_gene: TRBD2
v_gene: TRBV6-1
j_gene: TRBJ2-2
CDR3aa: CASSVDPGTSSGELFF
CDR3nt: TGTGCCAGCAGTGTGGACCCCGGGACTAGCTCCGGGGAGCTGTTTTTT

abundance: .
d_gene: TRBD1
v_gene: TRBV15
j_gene: TRBJ2-5
CDR3aa: CATSRLSGGETQYF
CDR3nt: TGTGCCACCAGCAGATTGTCAGGGGGAGAGACCCAGTACTTC

abundance: .
d_gene: .
v_gene: TRBV7-9
j_gene: TRBJ1-1
CDR3aa: CASSLGAVAEAFF
CDR3nt: TGTGCCAGCAGCTTAGGGGCCGTGGCTGAAGCTTTCTTT

abundance: .
d_gene: .
v_gene: TRBV4-3
j_gene: TRBJ2-3
CDR3aa: CASSQDKRGTDTQYF
CDR3nt: TGCGCCAGCAGCCAAGATAAACGGGGCACAGATACGCAGTATTTT

abundance: .
d_gene: TRBD1
v_gene: TRBV7-8
j_gene: TRBJ1-1
CDR3aa: CASSPRDRGGTEAFF
CDR3nt: TGTGCCAGCAGCCCCCGGGACAGGGGCGGCACTGAAGCTTTCTTT

abundance: .
d_gene: .
v_gene: TRBV4-2
j_gene: TRBJ1-1
CDR3aa: CASSQEQGLGTEAFF
CDR3nt: TGTGCCAGCAGCCAAGAGCAGGGGCTGGGGACTGAAGCTTTCTTT

abundance: few
d_gene: .
v_gene: TRBV5-6
j_gene: TRBJ1-5
CDR3aa: CASSLQGVSNQPQHF
CDR3nt: TGTGCCAGCAGCTTGCAAGGGGTTAGCAATCAGCCCCAGCATTTT

abundance: .
d_gene: .
v_gene: TRBV6-1
j_gene: TRBJ1-1
CDR3aa: CASSELLLVEAFF
CDR3nt: TGTGCCAGCAGTGAACTACTACTCGTCGAAGCTTTCTTT

abundance: .
d_gene: TRBD2
v_gene: TRBV3-1/TRBV3-2
j_gene: TRBJ2-1
CDR3aa: CASSHAGRNEQFF
CDR3nt: TGTGCCAGCAGCCACGCCGGGAGGAATGAGCAGTTCTTC

abundance: .
d_gene: TRBD2
v_gene: TRBV2
j_gene: TRBJ2-3
CDR3aa: CASSGASGSRTDTQYF
CDR3nt: TGTGCCAGCAGTGGGGCTAGCGGGAGCCGCACAGATACGCAGTATTTT

abundance: .
d_gene: .
v_gene: TRBV7-2
j_gene: TRBJ2-7
CDR3aa: CASSLVVSGYEQYF
CDR3nt: TGTGCCAGCAGCTTAGTGGTTAGCGGTTACGAGCAGTACTTC

abundance: .
d_gene: .
v_gene: TRBV30
j_gene: TRBJ2-2
CDR3aa: CAGRQTGELFF
CDR3nt: TGTGCCGGGAGACAGACCGGGGAGCTGTTTTTT

abundance: .
d_gene: .
v_gene: TRBV4-3
j_gene: TRBJ1-1
CDR3aa: CASSQDGSRAEAFF
CDR3nt: TGCGCCAGCAGCCAAGATGGATCGAGGGCTGAAGCTTTCTTT

abundance: .
d_gene: .
v_gene: TRBV9
j_gene: TRBJ2-1
CDR3aa: CASSVGSGNEQFF
CDR3nt: TGTGCCAGCAGCGTAGGGTCCGGCAATGAGCAGTTCTTC

abundance: .
d_gene: .
v_gene: TRBV6-5
j_gene: TRBJ1-4
CDR3aa: CASSSHRRTNEKLFF
CDR3nt: TGTGCCAGCAGTTCCCACAGGCGCACTAATGAAAAACTGTTTTTT

abundance: .
d_gene: .
v_gene: TRBV6-5
j_gene: TRBJ1-1
CDR3aa: CASSYGAAGGAFF
CDR3nt: TGTGCCAGCAGTTACGGGGCGGCTGGTGGGGCTTTCTTT

abundance: .
d_gene: .
v_gene: TRBV9
j_gene: TRBJ1-1
CDR3aa: CASSVTGFNTEAFF
CDR3nt: TGTGCCAGCAGCGTAACGGGGTTTAACACTGAAGCTTTCTTT